This T cell receptor beta chain comes out of a study of OX40 agonist ivuxolimab in advanced cancers. In its sample, this clone was seen a few times. Its antigen is unidentified. V was clipped by 1 base and J by 7 bases, with 11 bases between them. The CDR3 contains 14 residues. Germline CDR1 reads SGHTA; CDR2 reads FQGNSA. Profiled with immunoSEQ multiplex PCR; TCRdb holds only in-frame clones, not every one. The sample holds 95,000 to 100,000 clones, 90% seen once. Findings and caveats of the study: There was clonal expansion of CD4+ and CD8+ blood T cells by week 6 at 0.1 to 3.0 mg/kg.

This sequence originates from an adult with an advanced solid tumor such as melanoma, head and neck, liver or kidney cancer. Specimen: CD4+ or CD8+ T cells sorted from blood, collected in a trial of the OX40 agonist ivuxolimab. This chain uses TRBV7-2 with TRBJ2-1; either TRBD1 or TRBD2 may fit D (5 bases each). CDR3: CASSLEGRQNEQFF. In DNA, the CDR3 is TGTGCCAGCAGCTTAGAGGGACGGCAAAATGAGCAGTTCTTC.